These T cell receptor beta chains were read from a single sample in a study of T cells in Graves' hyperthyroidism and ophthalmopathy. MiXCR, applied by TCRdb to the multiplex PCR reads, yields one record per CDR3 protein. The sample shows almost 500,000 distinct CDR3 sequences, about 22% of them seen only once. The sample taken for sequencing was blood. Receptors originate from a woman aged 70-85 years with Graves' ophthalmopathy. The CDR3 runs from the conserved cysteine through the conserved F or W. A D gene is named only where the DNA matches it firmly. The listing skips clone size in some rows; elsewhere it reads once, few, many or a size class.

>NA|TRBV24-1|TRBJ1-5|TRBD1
CATRGGGEGNQPQHF
TGTGCCACCCGGGGAGGGGGCGAAGGCAATCAGCCCCAGCATTTT
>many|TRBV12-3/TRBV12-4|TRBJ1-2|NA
CASSLATGSFYGYTF
TGTGCCAGCAGTTTAGCGACTGGCTCCTTCTATGGCTACACCTTC
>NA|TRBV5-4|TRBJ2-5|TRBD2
CASSWRGGRQETQYF
TGTGCCAGCAGCTGGAGGGGCGGGAGACAAGAGACCCAGTACTTC
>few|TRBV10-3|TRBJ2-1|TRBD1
CAISHGHLRTGLEDEQFF
TGTGCCATCAGTCACGGCCACCTCAGGACAGGGTTAGAGGATGAGCAGTTCTTC
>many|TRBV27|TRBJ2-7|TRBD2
CASSLARGLAGGSPYEQYF
TGTGCCAGCAGTTTGGCCCGTGGACTAGCGGGAGGTTCGCCCTACGAGCAGTACTTC
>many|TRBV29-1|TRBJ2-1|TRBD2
CSVGGTRDGIEQFF
TGCAGCGTTGGCGGGACTAGAGATGGTATTGAGCAGTTCTTC
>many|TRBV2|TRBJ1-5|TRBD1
CASNQQGLGNQPQHF
TGTGCCAGCAACCAACAGGGGTTGGGCAATCAGCCCCAGCATTTT
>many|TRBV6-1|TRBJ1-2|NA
CASSSHLNYGYTF
TGTGCCAGCAGTTCCCATTTGAACTATGGCTACACCTTC
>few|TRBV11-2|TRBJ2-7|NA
CASSTTLYEQYF
TGTGCCAGCAGCACTACCCTCTACGAGCAGTACTTC
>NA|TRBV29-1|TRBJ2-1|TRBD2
CSVAGRAFEQFF
TGCAGCGTTGCGGGGAGGGCCTTTGAGCAGTTCTTC
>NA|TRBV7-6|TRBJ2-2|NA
CASSLEEGRGGELFF
TGTGCCAGCAGCTTAGAGGAGGGAAGGGGCGGGGAGCTGTTTTTT
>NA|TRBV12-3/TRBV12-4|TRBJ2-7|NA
CASSPQGSNEQYF
TGTGCCAGCAGTCCACAGGGTTCGAACGAGCAGTACTTC
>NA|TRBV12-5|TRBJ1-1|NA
CASGLVLGAIPRGAFF
TGTGCTAGTGGTTTGGTACTAGGGGCTATACCGCGGGGAGCTTTCTTT
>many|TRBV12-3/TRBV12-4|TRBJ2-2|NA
CASSFTSNTGELFF
TGTGCCAGCAGTTTCACCTCGAACACCGGGGAGCTGTTTTTT
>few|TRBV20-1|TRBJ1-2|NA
CSARHMAPDYGYTF
TGCAGTGCTAGACACATGGCCCCTGACTATGGCTACACCTTC
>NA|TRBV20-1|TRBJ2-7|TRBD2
CSARGRIAGAHEQYF
TGCAGTGCTAGAGGCCGCATAGCGGGGGCGCACGAGCAGTACTTC
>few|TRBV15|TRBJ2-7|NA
CATSKGIRQAEYEQYF
TGTGCCACCAGCAAAGGGATCCGACAGGCGGAGTACGAGCAGTACTTC
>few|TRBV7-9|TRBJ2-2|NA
CASSLVLADTGELFF
TGTGCCAGCAGCTTAGTGCTAGCAGACACCGGGGAGCTGTTTTTT
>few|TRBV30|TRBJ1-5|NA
CASSLEAGYQPQHF
TGTGCCAGCAGCTTAGAGGCCGGCTATCAGCCCCAGCATTTT
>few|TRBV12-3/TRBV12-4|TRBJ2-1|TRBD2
CASRSLADPYNEQFF
TGTGCCAGCAGATCTCTAGCGGACCCCTACAATGAGCAGTTCTTC
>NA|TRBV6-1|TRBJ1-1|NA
CASSTNRVTEAFF
TGTGCCAGCAGTACGAACAGGGTTACTGAAGCTTTCTTT
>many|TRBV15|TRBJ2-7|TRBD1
CATSRVDRGKNEQYF
TGTGCCACCAGCAGAGTCGACAGGGGGAAAAACGAGCAGTACTTC
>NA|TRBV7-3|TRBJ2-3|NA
CASSQGSGAGLGDTQYF
TGCGCCAGCAGCCAAGGGTCAGGGGCGGGTTTGGGAGATACGCAGTATTTT
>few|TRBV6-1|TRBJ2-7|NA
CASSPVPLGYEQYF
TGTGCCAGCAGTCCCGTCCCGCTGGGGTACGAGCAGTACTTC
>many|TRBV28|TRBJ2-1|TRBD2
CASQAPRAGVGEQFF
TGTGCCAGCCAGGCCCCAAGAGCGGGAGTGGGTGAGCAGTTCTTC
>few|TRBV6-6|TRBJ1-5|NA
CASSYSRRQPQHF
TGTGCCAGCAGTTACTCGAGGCGTCAGCCCCAGCATTTT
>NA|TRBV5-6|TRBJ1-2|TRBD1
CASSAGTGAFSYGYTF
TGTGCCAGCAGCGCCGGGACAGGGGCATTTAGCTATGGCTACACCTTC
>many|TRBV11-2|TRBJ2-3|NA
CASSLASRGPQIDTQYF
TGTGCCAGCAGCTTAGCGAGTCGCGGTCCCCAAATAGATACGCAGTATTTT
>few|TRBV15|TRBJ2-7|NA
CATSRDSYEQYF
TGTGCCACCAGCAGGGACAGCTACGAGCAGTACTTC
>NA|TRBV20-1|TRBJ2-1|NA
CSAARRGDEQFF
TGCAGTGCCGCTCGGAGGGGCGATGAGCAGTTCTTC
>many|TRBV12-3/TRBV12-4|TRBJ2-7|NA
CASTNGYIGEQYF
TGTGCCAGCACCAATGGTTACATCGGAGAGCAGTACTTC
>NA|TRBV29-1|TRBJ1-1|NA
CSVVSRNTEAFF
TGCAGCGTTGTAAGCCGAAACACTGAAGCTTTCTTT
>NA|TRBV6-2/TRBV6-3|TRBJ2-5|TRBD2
CASRVAGDMETQYF
TGTGCCAGCAGAGTGGCGGGAGATATGGAGACCCAGTACTTC
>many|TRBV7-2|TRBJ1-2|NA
CASSPRAQYGYTF
TGTGCCAGCAGCCCCCGGGCTCAATATGGCTACACCTTC
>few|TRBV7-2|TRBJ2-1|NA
CATSRGRQYNEQFF
TGTGCCACCAGCAGAGGTAGACAGTACAATGAGCAGTTCTTC
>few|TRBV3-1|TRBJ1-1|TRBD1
CASSHRQGWNTEAFF
TGTGCCAGCAGCCACCGACAGGGCTGGAACACTGAAGCTTTCTTT
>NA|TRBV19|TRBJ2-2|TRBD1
CASRTGVNTGELFF
TGTGCCAGTAGGACAGGGGTTAACACCGGGGAGCTGTTTTTT
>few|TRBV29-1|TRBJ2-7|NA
CSVGSQRYEQYF
TGCAGCGTTGGGAGCCAGAGATACGAGCAGTACTTC
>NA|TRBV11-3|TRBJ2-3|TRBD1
CASSFGQGVSDTQYF
TGTGCCAGCAGCTTTGGACAGGGGGTGTCAGATACGCAGTATTTT
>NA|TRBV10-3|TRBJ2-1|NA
CATGDNEQFF
TGTGCCACCGGAGACAATGAGCAGTTCTTC
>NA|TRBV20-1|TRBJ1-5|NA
CGARYTAGQPQHF
TGCGGTGCTAGATACACCGCGGGTCAGCCCCAGCATTTT
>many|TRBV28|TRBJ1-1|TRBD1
CASSLTTGGNTEAFF
TGTGCCAGCAGTTTAACGACAGGGGGGAACACTGAAGCTTTCTTT